Reported below is one TCR beta chain. The data belong to a study of beta chain features in type 1 diabetes. Germline values: CDR1 SGDLS, CDR2 YYNGEE. The CDR3 consists of 14 residues. The germline V and J ends were trimmed by 3 bases and 2 bases, with 11 bases remaining between them. Reverse transcription of all isolated RNA meant that expressed TCRB transcripts were sequenced. The table came from immunoSEQ multiplex PCR; TCRdb's copy has only in-frame clones and leaves some out. Of about 240,000 clones listed, 27% were seen once; the top ten hold 3% to 4%. This chain joins TRBV9 and TRBJ2-5; D remains ambiguous. This TCR came from a man in his thirties or forties in good health. The specimen was central memory CD4+ T cells from blood. CDR3 protein: CASSASHTQETQYF. In DNA form, the CDR3 reads TGTGCCAGCAGCGCCTCCCATACGCAAGAGACCCAGTACTTC.